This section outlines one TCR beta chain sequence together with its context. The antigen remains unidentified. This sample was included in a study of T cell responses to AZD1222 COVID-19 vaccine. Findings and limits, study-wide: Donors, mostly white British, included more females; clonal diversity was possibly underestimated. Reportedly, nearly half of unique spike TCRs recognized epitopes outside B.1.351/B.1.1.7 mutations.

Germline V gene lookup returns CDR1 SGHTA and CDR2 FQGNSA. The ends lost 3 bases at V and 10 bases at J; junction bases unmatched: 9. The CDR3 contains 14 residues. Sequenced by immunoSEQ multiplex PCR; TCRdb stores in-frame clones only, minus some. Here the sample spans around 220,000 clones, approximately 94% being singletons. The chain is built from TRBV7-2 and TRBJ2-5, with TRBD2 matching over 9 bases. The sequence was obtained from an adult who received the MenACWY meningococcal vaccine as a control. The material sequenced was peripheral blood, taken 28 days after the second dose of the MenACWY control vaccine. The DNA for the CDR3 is TGTGCCAGCAGCTTGAGCGGGACTAGCCCCCTCCAGTACTTC. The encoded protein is CASSLSGTSPLQYF. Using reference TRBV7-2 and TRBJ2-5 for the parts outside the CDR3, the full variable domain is GAGVSQSPSNKVTEKGKDVELRCDPISGHTALYWYRQSLGQGLEFLIYFQGNSAPDKSGLPSDRFSAERTGGSVSTLTIQRTQQEDSAVYLCASSLSGTSPLQYFGPGTRLLVL.